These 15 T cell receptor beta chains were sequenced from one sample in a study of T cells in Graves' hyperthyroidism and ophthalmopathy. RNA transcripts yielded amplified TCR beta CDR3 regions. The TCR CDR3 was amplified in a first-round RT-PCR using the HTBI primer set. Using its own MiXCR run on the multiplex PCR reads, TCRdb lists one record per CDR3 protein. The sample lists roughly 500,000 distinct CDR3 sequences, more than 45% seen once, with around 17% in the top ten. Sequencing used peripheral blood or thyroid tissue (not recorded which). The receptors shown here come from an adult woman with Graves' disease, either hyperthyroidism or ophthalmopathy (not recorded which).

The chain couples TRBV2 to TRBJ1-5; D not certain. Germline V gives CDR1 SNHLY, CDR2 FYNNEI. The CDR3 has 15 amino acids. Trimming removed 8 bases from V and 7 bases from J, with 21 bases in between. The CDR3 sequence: CASCSGVTYEQPQHF. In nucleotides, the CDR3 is TGTGCCAGCTGTTCTGGAGTAACCTACGAGCAGCCCCAGCATTTT.

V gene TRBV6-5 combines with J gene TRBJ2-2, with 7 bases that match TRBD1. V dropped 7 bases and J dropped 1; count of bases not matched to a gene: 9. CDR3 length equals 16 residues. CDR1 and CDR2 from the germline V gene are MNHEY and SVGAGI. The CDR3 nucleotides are TGTGCCAGCAAATCGACAGGGTGGGAGAACACCGGGGAGCTGTTTTTT. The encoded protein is CASKSTGWENTGELFF.

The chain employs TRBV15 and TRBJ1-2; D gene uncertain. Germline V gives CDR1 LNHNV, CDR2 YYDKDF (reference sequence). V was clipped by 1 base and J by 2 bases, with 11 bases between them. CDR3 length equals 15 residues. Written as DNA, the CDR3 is TGTGCCACCAGCAGAGTTCGTTTACTGAACTATGGCTACACCTTC. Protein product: CATSRVRLLNYGYTF.

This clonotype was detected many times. The CDR3 DNA follows: TGTGCCAGCAGCCCGGGAGGGGGGACAACTAATGAAAAACTGTTTTTT. It codes for CASSPGGGTTNEKLFF. The chain carries TRBV5-4 and TRBJ1-4; TRBD1 might be the D (6 bases). Germline V gives CDR1 SGHNT, CDR2 YYREEE (reference sequence). V was shortened by 4 bases and J by 0 bases, with 13 bases between the two germline ends. The CDR3 is made up of 16 amino acids.

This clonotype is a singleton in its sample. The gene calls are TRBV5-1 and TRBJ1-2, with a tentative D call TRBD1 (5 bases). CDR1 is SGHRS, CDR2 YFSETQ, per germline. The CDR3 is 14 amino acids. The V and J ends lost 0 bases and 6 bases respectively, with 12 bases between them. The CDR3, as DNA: TGCGCCAGCAGCTTGGCCAGGGAAACTGATGGCTACACCTTC. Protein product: CASSLARETDGYTF.

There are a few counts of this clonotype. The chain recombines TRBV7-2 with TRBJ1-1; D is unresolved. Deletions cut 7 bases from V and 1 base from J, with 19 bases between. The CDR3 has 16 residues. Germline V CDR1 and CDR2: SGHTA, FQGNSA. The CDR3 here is CASTPGVPSGNTEAFF. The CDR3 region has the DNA TGTGCCAGCACCCCCGGGGTCCCTAGTGGGAACACTGAAGCTTTCTTT.

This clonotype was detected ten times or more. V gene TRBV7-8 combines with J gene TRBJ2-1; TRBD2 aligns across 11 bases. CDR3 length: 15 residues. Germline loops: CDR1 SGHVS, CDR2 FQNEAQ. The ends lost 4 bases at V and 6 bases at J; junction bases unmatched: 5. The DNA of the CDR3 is TGTGCCAGCAGCTATAGCGGGAGGGCCCGCAATGAGCAGTTCTTC. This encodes CASSYSGRARNEQFF.

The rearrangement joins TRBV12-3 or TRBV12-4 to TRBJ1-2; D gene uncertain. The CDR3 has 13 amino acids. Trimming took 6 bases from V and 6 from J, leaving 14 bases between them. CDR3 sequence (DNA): TGTGCCAGCAGCGCCACCGCGGGTGATGGCTACACCTTC. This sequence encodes CASSATAGDGYTF.

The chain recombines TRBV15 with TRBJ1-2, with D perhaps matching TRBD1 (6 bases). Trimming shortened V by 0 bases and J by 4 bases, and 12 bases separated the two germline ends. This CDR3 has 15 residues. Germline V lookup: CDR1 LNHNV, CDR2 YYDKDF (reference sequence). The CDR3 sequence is CATSRDLQGSYGYTF. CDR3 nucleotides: TGTGCCACCAGCAGAGATTTACAGGGCAGCTATGGCTACACCTTC.

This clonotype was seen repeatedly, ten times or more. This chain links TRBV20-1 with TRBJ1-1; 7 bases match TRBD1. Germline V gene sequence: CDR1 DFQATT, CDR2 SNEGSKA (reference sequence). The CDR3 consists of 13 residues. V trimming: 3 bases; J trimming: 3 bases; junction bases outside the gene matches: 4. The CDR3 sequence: CSASPQGDTEAFF. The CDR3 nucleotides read TGCAGTGCTAGCCCGCAGGGGGACACTGAAGCTTTCTTT.

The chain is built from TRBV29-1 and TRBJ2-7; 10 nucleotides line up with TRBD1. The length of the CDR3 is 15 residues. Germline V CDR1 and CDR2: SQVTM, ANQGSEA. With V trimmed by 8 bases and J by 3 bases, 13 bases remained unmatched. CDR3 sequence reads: CSLGPLGQGIYEQYF. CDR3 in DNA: TGCAGCTTAGGTCCATTGGGACAGGGGATCTACGAGCAGTACTTC.

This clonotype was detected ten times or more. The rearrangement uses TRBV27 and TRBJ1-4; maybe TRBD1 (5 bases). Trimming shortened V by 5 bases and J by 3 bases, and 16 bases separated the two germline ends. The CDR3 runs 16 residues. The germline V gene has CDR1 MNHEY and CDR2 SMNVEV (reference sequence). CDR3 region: CASSTTIGGANEKLFF. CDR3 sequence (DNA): TGTGCCAGCAGTACCACGATTGGGGGTGCTAATGAAAAACTGTTTTTT. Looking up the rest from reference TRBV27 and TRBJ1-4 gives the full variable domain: EAQVTQNPRYLITVTGKKLTVTCSQNMNHEYMSWYRQDPGLGLRQIYYSMNVEVTDKGDVPEGYKVSRKEKRNFPLILESPSPNQTSLYFCASSTTIGGANEKLFFGSGTQLSVL.

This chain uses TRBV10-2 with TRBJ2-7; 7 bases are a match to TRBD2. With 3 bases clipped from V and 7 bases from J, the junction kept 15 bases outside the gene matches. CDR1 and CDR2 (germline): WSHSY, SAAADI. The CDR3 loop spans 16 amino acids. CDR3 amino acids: CASSEALWEGNREQYF. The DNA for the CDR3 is TGCGCCAGCAGTGAAGCGCTTTGGGAGGGTAACAGGGAGCAGTACTTC.

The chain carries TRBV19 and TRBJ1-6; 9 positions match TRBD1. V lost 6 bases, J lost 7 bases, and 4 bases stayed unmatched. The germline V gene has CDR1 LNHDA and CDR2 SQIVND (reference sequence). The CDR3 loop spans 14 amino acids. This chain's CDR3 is CASRGQGWNSPLHF. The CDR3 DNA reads TGTGCCAGTAGGGGACAGGGTTGGAATTCACCCCTCCACTTT. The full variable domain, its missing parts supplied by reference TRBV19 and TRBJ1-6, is DGGITQSPKYLFRKEGQNVTLSCEQNLNHDAMYWYRQDPGQGLRLIYYSQIVNDFQKGDIAEGYSVSREKKESFPLTVTSAQKNPTAFYLCASRGQGWNSPLHFGNGTRLTVT.

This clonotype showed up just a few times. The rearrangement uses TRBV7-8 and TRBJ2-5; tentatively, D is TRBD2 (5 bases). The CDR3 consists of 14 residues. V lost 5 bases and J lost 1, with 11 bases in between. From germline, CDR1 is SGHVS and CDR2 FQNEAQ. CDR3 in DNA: TGTGCCAGCAGCGCTCGGACTTTCCAAGAGACCCAGTACTTC. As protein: CASSARTFQETQYF.